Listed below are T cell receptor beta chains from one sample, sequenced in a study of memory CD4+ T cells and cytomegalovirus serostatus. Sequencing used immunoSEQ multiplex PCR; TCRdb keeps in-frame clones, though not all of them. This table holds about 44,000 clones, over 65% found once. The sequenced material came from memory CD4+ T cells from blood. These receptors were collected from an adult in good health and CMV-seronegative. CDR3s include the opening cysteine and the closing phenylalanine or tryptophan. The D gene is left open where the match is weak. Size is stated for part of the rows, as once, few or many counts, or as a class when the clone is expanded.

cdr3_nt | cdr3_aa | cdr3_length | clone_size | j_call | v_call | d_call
TGTGCCAGCAGTTCAACAGCTACTTTACTAGCGGGGTACAATGAGCAGTTCTTC | CASSSTATLLAGYNEQFF | 18 | once | TRBJ2-1 | TRBV28 | TRBD2
TGTGCCATCAGTGAGGTAGTTCAAGAGACCCAGTACTTC | CAISEVVQETQYF | 13 | . | TRBJ2-5 | TRBV10-3 | .
TGCGCCAGCAGCGCGGACAGGCGAGCCTACGAGCAGTACTTC | CASSADRRAYEQYF | 14 | few | TRBJ2-7 | TRBV5-1 | TRBD1
TGTGCCAGCAGCTTAGCCCTTAGAGCGTCGACCCAGTACTTC | CASSLALRASTQYF | 14 | . | TRBJ2-5 | TRBV7-8 | .
TGTGCCTGGAGTGTACAGCTATTTACAGATACGCAGTATTTT | CAWSVQLFTDTQYF | 14 | . | TRBJ2-3 | TRBV30 | .
TGTGCCAGCAGCCAGGTGGGGCCAACTAATGAAAAACTGTTTTTT | CASSQVGPTNEKLFF | 15 | few | TRBJ1-4 | TRBV28 | .
TGTGCCAGCAGCTCCGGGTGGTCTACAGGGGGACAAGAGACCCAGTACTTC | CASSSGWSTGGQETQYF | 17 | . | TRBJ2-5 | TRBV7-7 | TRBD1
TGTGCCAGCAGCCCCTATATGTCGGGACAGGATGACTTC | CASSPYMSGQDDF | 13 | . | TRBJ2-7 | TRBV11-2 | TRBD1
TGTGCCAGCAGCTTGGATCAGAGCGGCGAGCAGTACTTC | CASSLDQSGEQYF | 13 | few | TRBJ2-7 | TRBV7-6 | .
TGTGCCAGCAGCCCCATCGCGGGCCCCACTAACTATGGCTACACCTTC | CASSPIAGPTNYGYTF | 16 | . | TRBJ1-2 | TRBV11-2 | .
TGTGCCAGCAGTTCCCAGGGGGCGCGTACCGGGGAGCTGTTTTTT | CASSSQGARTGELFF | 15 | . | TRBJ2-2 | TRBV6-5 | TRBD1
TGCGCCAGCAGCGAAGGGCCGGGACAGGAAGCTTTCTTT | CASSEGPGQEAFF | 13 | . | TRBJ1-1 | TRBV5-1 | TRBD1
TGTGCCAGCAGCGTCCATGAGGGCCGGGATCAGCCCCAGCATTTT | CASSVHEGRDQPQHF | 15 | . | TRBJ1-5 | TRBV9 | .
TGTGCCAGCAGTCCGACCAGGGCAACTAATGAAAAACTGTTTTTT | CASSPTRATNEKLFF | 15 | once | TRBJ1-4 | TRBV27 | .
TGTGCCAGTAGTGATACCGGGGAGTATGGCTACACCTTC | CASSDTGEYGYTF | 13 | . | TRBJ1-2 | TRBV19 | .
TGTGCCAGCAGTCGCCTGAATTGGGACCGAACTGGCGAGCAGTACTTC | CASSRLNWDRTGEQYF | 16 | . | TRBJ2-7 | TRBV28 | .
TGTGCCTGGAGTTTAAACAGCTTAGCCTTC | CAWSLNSLAF | 10 | . | TRBJ1-2 | TRBV30 | .
TGTGCCAGCAGCCGGGACAGGGGGCAGGGATCACCCCTCCACTTT | CASSRDRGQGSPLHF | 15 | . | TRBJ1-6 | TRBV11-2 | TRBD1
TGTGCCAGCAGCCGACAGGGCCCTAACTATGGCTACACCTTC | CASSRQGPNYGYTF | 14 | . | TRBJ1-2 | TRBV4-2 | TRBD1
TGCGCCAGCAGCCAAGGGGCAGGGGGCAGCTCCTACGAGCAGTACTTC | CASSQGAGGSSYEQYF | 16 | . | TRBJ2-7 | TRBV4-1 | TRBD1
TGTGCCAGCAGCTTAGGGGGCAGAAGGGAAGAGACCCAGTACTTC | CASSLGGRREETQYF | 15 | few | TRBJ2-5 | TRBV11-3 | .
TGTGCCTGGAGGCCCAAGGGGGTGGCCGGGAACACTGAAGCTTTCTTT | CAWRPKGVAGNTEAFF | 16 | few | TRBJ1-1 | TRBV30 | .
TGCGCCAGCAGCTGGACTAGCGGCTACAATGAGCAGTTCTTC | CASSWTSGYNEQFF | 14 | . | TRBJ2-1 | TRBV5-1 | TRBD2